Below, one T cell receptor (beta chain) is given with its context. In germline, CDR1 is MGHDK, CDR2 SYGVNS. CDR3 length: 12 amino acids. V lost 10 bases, J lost 10 bases, and 19 bases lay in between. The source of the sample is a study of control samples from healthy donors and cancer patients. The method was immunoSEQ multiplex PCR; TCRdb's version includes in-frame clones alone and lacks a portion of them. Of about 150,000 clones in the sample, nearly 95% were seen once. This clonotype was obtained from a man aged 50 or older in good health. Sequenced sample: blood. The V gene is TRBV25-1, the J gene TRBJ1-1, with D hard to call. CDR3 in amino acids: CATFNSFSGAFF. In nucleotides, the CDR3 is TGTGCCACTTTCAATTCGTTCTCCGGAGCTTTCTTT. Together with reference TRBV25-1 and TRBJ1-1, the CDR3 gives the full variable domain: EADIYQTPRYLVIGTGKKITLECSQTMGHDKMYWYQQDPGMELHLIHYSYGVNSTEKGDLSSESTVSRIRTEHFPLTLESARPSHTSQYLCATFNSFSGAFFGQGTRLTVV.